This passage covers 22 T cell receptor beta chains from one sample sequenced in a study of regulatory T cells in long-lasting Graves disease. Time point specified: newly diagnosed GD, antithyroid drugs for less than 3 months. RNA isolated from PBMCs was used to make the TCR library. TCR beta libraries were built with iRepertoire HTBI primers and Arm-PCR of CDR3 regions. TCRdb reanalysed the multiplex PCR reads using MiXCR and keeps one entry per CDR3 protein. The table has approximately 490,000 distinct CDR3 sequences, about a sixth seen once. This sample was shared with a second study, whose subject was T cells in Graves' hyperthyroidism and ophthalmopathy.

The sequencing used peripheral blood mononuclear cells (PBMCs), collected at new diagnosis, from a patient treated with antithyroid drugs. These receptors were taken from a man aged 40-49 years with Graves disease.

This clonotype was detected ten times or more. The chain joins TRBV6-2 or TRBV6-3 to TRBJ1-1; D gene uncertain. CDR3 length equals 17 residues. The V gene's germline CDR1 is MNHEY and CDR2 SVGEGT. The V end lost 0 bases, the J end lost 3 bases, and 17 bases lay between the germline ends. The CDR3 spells CASSYSMYKVWDTEAFF. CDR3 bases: TGTGCCAGCAGTTACTCGATGTATAAGGTCTGGGACACTGAAGCTTTCTTT.

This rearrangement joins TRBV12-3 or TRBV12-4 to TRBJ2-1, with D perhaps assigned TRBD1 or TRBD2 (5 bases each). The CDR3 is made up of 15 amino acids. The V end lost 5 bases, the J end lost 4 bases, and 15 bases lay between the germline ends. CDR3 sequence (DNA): TGTGCCAGCAGTACCCCCGGGACGGGTTACAATGAGCAGTTCTTC. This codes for CASSTPGTGYNEQFF.

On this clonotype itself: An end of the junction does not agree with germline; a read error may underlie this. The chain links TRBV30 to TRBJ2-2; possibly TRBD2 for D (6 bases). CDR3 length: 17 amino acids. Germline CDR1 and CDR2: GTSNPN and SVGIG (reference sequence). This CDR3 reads CAWSTFINRPNTGEVFF. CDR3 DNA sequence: TGTGCCTGGAGTACTTTCATTAACAGACCGAACACCGGGGAGGTGTTTTTT.

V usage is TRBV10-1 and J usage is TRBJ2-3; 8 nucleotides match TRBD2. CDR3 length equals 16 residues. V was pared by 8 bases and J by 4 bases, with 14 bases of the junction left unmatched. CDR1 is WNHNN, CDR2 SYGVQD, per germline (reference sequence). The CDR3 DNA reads TGCGCCAGCGGACCCGGGACTAGACCCCTCGCAGATACGCAGTATTTT. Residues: CASGPGTRPLADTQYF.

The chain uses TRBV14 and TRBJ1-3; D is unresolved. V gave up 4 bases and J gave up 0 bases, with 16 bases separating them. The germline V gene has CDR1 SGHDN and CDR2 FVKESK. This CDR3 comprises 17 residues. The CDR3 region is CASSRKTPVSSGNTIYF. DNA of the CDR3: TGTGCCAGCAGCCGGAAAACGCCCGTCTCCTCTGGAAACACCATATATTTT.

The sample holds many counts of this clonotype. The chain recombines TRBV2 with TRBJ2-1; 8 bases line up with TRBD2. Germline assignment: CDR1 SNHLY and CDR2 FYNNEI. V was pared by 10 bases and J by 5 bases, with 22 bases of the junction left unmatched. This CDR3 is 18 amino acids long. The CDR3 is CAIEGGTSGKHTDNEQFF. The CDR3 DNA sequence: TGTGCCATCGAGGGTGGAACTAGCGGAAAACATACCGACAATGAGCAGTTCTTC. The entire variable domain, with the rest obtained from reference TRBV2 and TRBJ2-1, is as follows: EPEVTQTPSHQVTQMGQEVILRCVPISNHLYFYWYRQILGQKVEFLVSFYNNEISEKSEIFDDQFSVERPDGSNFTLKIRSTKLEDSAMYFCAIEGGTSGKHTDNEQFFGPGTRLTVL.

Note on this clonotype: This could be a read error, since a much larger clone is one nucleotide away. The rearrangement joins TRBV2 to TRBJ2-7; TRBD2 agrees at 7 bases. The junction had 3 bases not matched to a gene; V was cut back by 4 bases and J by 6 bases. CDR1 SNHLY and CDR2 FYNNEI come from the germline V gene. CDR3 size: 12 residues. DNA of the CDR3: TGTGCCAGCAGTGCGCGGGAGCTCGAGCAGTACTTC. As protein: CASSARELEQYF.

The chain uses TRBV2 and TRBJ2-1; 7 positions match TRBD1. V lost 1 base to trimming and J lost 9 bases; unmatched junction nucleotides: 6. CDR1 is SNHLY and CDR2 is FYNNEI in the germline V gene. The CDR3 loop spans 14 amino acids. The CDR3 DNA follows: TGTGCCAGCAGTGAAGGGACAGGTGCTAGTGAGCAGTTCTTC. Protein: CASSEGTGASEQFF.

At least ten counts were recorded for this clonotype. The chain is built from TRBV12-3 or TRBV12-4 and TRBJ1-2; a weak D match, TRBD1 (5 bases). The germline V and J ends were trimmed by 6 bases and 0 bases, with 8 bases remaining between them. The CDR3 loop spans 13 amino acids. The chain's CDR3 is CASSLGANYGYTF. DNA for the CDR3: TGTGCCAGCAGCCTGGGGGCTAACTATGGCTACACCTTC.

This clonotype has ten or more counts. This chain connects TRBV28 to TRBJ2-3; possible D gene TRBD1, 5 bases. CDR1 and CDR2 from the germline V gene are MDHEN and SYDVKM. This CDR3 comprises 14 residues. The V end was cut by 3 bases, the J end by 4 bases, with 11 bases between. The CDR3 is CASSFKGLADTQYF. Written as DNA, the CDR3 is TGTGCCAGCAGTTTTAAGGGGTTGGCAGATACGCAGTATTTT.

CDR3 in amino acids: CASSFNHVRNTEAFF. CDR3 nucleotide sequence: TGTGCCAGCAGTTTCAATCACGTCCGGAACACTGAAGCTTTCTTT. V usage is TRBV5-8 and J usage is TRBJ1-1, with D unresolved. Germline V gives CDR1 SGHTS, CDR2 YDEGEE. This CDR3 has 15 residues. V was shortened by 5 bases and J by 1 base, with 15 bases between the two germline ends.

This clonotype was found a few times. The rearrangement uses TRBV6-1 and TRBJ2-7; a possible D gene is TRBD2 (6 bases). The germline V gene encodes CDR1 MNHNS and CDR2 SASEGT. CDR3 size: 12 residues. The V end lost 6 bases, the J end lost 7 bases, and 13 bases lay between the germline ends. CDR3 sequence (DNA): TGTGCCAGCAGGGAGGGGACCAGGGAGCAGTACTTC. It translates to CASREGTREQYF.

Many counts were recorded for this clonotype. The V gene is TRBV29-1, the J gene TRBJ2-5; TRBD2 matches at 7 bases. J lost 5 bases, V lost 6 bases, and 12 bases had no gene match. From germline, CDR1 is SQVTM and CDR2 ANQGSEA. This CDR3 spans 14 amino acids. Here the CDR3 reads CSVATGGGRETQYF. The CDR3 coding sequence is TGCAGCGTGGCTACGGGGGGAGGGCGGGAGACCCAGTACTTC.

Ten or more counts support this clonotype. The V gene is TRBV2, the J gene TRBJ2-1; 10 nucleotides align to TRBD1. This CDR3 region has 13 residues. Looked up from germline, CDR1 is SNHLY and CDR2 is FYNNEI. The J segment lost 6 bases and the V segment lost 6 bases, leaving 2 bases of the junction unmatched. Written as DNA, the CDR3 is TGTGCCAGCAGGGACAGGGGGACCAATGAGCAGTTCTTC. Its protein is CASRDRGTNEQFF.

The CDR3, as DNA: TGTGCCAGCAGTAGAGGACAGGGTGGGAAAAAACTGTTTTTT. Translation: CASSRGQGGKKLFF. This chain joins TRBV28 and TRBJ1-4; TRBD1 agrees at 8 bases. This CDR3 has 14 residues. The germline gives CDR1 MDHEN, CDR2 SYDVKM. V shed 5 bases, J shed 9 bases, and the junction held 8 bases outside the gene matches.

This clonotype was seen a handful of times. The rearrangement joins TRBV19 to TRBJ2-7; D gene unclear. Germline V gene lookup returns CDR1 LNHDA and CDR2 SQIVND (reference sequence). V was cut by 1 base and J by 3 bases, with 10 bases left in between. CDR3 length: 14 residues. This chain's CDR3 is CASSIVGTNYEQYF. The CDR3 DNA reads TGTGCCAGTAGTATAGTCGGCACCAACTACGAGCAGTACTTC. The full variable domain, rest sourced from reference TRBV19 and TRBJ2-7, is DGGITQSPKYLFRKEGQNVTLSCEQNLNHDAMYWYRQDPGQGLRLIYYSQIVNDFQKGDIAEGYSVSREKKESFPLTVTSAQKNPTAFYLCASSIVGTNYEQYFGPGTRLTVT.

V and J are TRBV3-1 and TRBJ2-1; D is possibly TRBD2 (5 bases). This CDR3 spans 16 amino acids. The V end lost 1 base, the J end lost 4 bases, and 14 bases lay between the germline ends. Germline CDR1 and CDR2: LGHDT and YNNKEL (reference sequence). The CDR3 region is CASSQVRADGYNEQFF. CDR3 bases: TGTGCCAGCAGCCAAGTTCGAGCGGATGGGTACAATGAGCAGTTCTTC.

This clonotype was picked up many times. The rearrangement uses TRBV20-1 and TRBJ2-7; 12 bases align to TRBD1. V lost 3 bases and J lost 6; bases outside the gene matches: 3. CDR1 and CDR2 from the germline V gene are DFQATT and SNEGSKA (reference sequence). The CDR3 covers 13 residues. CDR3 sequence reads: CSARGQGAVEQYF. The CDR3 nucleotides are TGCAGTGCTAGGGGACAGGGGGCGGTCGAGCAGTACTTC.

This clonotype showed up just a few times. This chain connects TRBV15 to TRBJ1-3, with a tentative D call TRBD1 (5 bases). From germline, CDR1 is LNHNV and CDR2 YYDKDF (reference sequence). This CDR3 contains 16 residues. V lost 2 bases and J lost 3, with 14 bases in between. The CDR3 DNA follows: TGTGCCACCAGCAGACTCGTCGTGGGGGTTGGAAACACCATATATTTT. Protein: CATSRLVVGVGNTIYF.

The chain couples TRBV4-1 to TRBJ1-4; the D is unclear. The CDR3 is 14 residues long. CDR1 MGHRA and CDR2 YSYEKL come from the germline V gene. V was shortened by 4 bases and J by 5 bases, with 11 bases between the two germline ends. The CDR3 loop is CASSPTTTNEKLFF. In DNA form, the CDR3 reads TGCGCCAGCAGCCCGACAACTACCAATGAAAAACTGTTTTTT.

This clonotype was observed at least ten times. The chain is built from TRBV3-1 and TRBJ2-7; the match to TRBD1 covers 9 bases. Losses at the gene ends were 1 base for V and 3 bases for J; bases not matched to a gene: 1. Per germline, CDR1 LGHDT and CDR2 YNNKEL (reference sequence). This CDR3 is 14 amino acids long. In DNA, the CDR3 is TGTGCCAGCAGCCAAGTGGGACAGGGCTACGAGCAGTACTTC. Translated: CASSQVGQGYEQYF.

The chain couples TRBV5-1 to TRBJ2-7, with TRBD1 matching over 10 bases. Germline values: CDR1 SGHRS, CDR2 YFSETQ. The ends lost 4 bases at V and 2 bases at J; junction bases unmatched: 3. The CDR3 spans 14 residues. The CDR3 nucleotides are TGCGCCAGCAGCAGGACAGGGGGAGCCTACGAGCAGTACTTC. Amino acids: CASSRTGGAYEQYF.